This T cell receptor (beta chain) was recovered during a study of blood T cell repertoires in COVID-19. Study background: Samples came from the United States, Italy and Spain, spanning acute and convalescent COVID-19.

This clone was counted many times. CDR1 is MNHEY and CDR2 is SVGAGI in the germline V gene. CDR3 length: 12 residues. Trimming cost V 7 bases and J 1 base, with 7 bases left between them. In the study's own analysis: Researchers report that nucleated cell counts were estimated from reference gene primer amplification. Assay used: immunoSEQ multiplex PCR; TCRdb lists only in-frame clones, some missing. V and J calls and clone size are given by that table; D and trimming were obtained from the DNA. The table shows 200,000 to 300,000 clones, with approximately 90% occurring only once. The TCR comes from a woman in her 40s with acute or convalescent COVID-19. Sequenced input: peripheral blood. The J gene is TRBJ1-1, the V gene TRBV6-5, with unresolved D. The CDR3 coding sequence is TGTGCCAGCACCAGGCAGAACACTGAAGCTTTCTTT. Amino acid sequence: CASTRQNTEAFF.